The sequence of this TCR beta chain was determined in a study of cytomegalovirus exposure and HLA in healthy donors. About the research overall: T cells numbering about 179 million yielded 100 million to 120 million unique TCR beta sequences in an earlier analysis. General study points: Most TCR sequences proved rare, with some public TCRs found in many donors. It is likely that the observed cluster of highly shared sequence variants was a sequencing artifact. No immune exposure information besides CMV serostatus was available.

For this clone: Its antigen is unknown.

From germline, CDR1 is MNHEY and CDR2 SMNVEV (reference sequence). The CDR3 totals 13 residues. Trimming removed 3 bases at V and 7 bases at J, with 10 bases between. The PCR had 60 Vbeta and 13 Jbeta primers. Only in-frame clones appear in the TCRdb table, and some are missing; sequencing was by immunoSEQ multiplex PCR. Of about 110,000 clones in the sample, about 81% were seen once. This receptor was taken from a male donor in good health and CMV-seropositive. The J gene is TRBJ1-5, the V gene TRBV27; possible D gene TRBD1, 6 bases. Sequencing was done on a sample of PBMCs. CDR3 sequence: CASSFARGQPQHF. CDR3 nucleotide sequence: TGTGCCAGCAGTTTTGCCAGGGGCCAGCCCCAGCATTTT.